The rows below give T cell receptor beta chains drawn from one sample of a study of cytomegalovirus exposure and HLA in healthy donors. Sequencing was performed with immunoSEQ multiplex PCR; in TCRdb, only in-frame clones are kept and a portion is missing. The sample lists 150,000 to 250,000 clones, roughly four fifths occurring once. Sequenced input: PBMCs. The receptor source for this set is a woman aged 45-65 years in good health and CMV-seropositive. CDR3s include the opening cysteine and the closing phenylalanine or tryptophan. D genes are given only for firm matches. Expanded clones get a size class; other rows say once, few or many, or leave the size out.

clone_size,d_call,j_call,v_call,cdr3_nt,cdr3_aa
-,-,TRBJ2-5,TRBV10-2,TGCGCCAGCAGTGCGGTAGCGCGGGAGACCCAGTACTTC,CASSAVARETQYF
-,TRBD1,TRBJ2-1,TRBV5-1,TGCGCCAGCAGCAAAAACCCGACAGGGGGCGCCTACAATGAGCAGTTCTTC,CASSKNPTGGAYNEQFF
-,-,TRBJ2-7,TRBV11-2,TGTGCCAGCAGCTTTGGAGGGGCGTACGAGCAGTACTTC,CASSFGGAYEQYF
-,TRBD2,TRBJ2-3,TRBV5-6,TGTGCCAGCAGCGGACTAGCGGGGACCACAGATACGCAGTATTTT,CASSGLAGTTDTQYF
-,TRBD1,TRBJ1-6,TRBV10-1,TGCGCCAGCATAGGGGGCCCGAGCTCCTATAATTCACCCCTCCACTTT,CASIGGPSSYNSPLHF
-,TRBD1,TRBJ2-2,TRBV6-1,TGTGCCAGCAGTGAAGGTGGGACAGGGGCCGGGGAGCTGTTTTTT,CASSEGGTGAGELFF
-,TRBD1,TRBJ1-5,TRBV19,TGTGCCAGTAGTAACAGGGGGCGTGGGAGCAATCAGCCCCAGCATTTT,CASSNRGRGSNQPQHF
-,TRBD1,TRBJ1-4,TRBV19,TGTGCCAGTAGTGCGGGACAGGGGGCCCTCGGTGAAAAACTGTTTTTT,CASSAGQGALGEKLFF
-,TRBD2,TRBJ2-1,TRBV5-8,TGTGCCAGCAGCTTACTAGCGTACAATGAGCAGTTCTTC,CASSLLAYNEQFF
-,TRBD2,TRBJ2-1,TRBV6-5,TGTGCCAGCAGTTACGTAGCGGGATCTTACAATGAGCAGTTCTTC,CASSYVAGSYNEQFF
-,TRBD2,TRBJ2-3,TRBV29-1,TGCAGCGTTGAAACAGCGGGGAACACAGATACGCAGTATTTT,CSVETAGNTDTQYF
-,TRBD1,TRBJ1-4,TRBV2,TGTGCCAGCAGTCCCGGGACAGGGGGTGAAAAACTGTTTTTT,CASSPGTGGEKLFF
few,TRBD2,TRBJ2-3,TRBV11-2,TGTGCCAGCAGCTCCTTCCCGGGACTAGCGGGGGGGTCCGGGGATACGCAGTATTTT,CASSSFPGLAGGSGDTQYF
-,-,TRBJ1-2,TRBV5-1,TGCGCCAGCAGCTTGGCCGGGAAGAACTATGGCTACACCTTC,CASSLAGKNYGYTF
-,-,TRBJ1-2,TRBV19,TGTGCCACCAACACGGGGGTCAACTATGGCTACACCTTC,CATNTGVNYGYTF
once,-,TRBJ2-2,TRBV7-2,TGTGCCAGCAGCTACTTAGCGGTGAACACCGGGGAGCTGTTTTTT,CASSYLAVNTGELFF
-,-,TRBJ2-3,TRBV18,TGTGCCAGCTCATCGGACACCGGTCCGGATACGCAGTATTTT,CASSSDTGPDTQYF
few,-,TRBJ2-1,TRBV4-1,TGCGCCAGCAGCCAAGCCGGGACTTCCAATGAGCAGTTCTTC,CASSQAGTSNEQFF
-,-,TRBJ1-2,TRBV28,TGTGCCAGCGATTTACAGGGCCTGGGCTATGGCTACACCTTC,CASDLQGLGYGYTF
once,-,TRBJ1-2,TRBV5-1,TGCGCCAGCAGCACCCTGGGGCAGGGGATAGGCTACACCTTC,CASSTLGQGIGYTF
-,-,TRBJ1-6,TRBV28,TGTGCCAGCAGTTTAACAAGCTCCTATAATTCACCCCTCCACTTT,CASSLTSSYNSPLHF
few,TRBD2,TRBJ2-5,TRBV28,TGTGCCAGCAGTTTACCCCTAGCGGGAGGGTACAAAGAGACCCAGTACTTC,CASSLPLAGGYKETQYF
-,TRBD2,TRBJ2-5,TRBV7-8,TGTGCCAGCAGCCTCGGGGCTAGCGGGAGGGCGCAAGAGACCCAGTACTTC,CASSLGASGRAQETQYF
few,TRBD1,TRBJ1-5,TRBV19,TGTGCCAGTAGTACCACCCCTGACAGGGGTGATCAGCCCCAGCATTTT,CASSTTPDRGDQPQHF
-,-,TRBJ2-1,TRBV10-3,TGTGCCATCAGCCGACTACAGGGGGGGATCTACAATGAGCAGTTCTTC,CAISRLQGGIYNEQFF
-,-,TRBJ1-2,TRBV2,TGTGCCAGCAGTACCGGACGGGAGAACTATGGCTACACCTTC,CASSTGRENYGYTF
-,-,TRBJ1-1,TRBV4-2,TGTGCCAGCAGCCAAAACCTAATACTGAACACTGAAGCTTTCTTT,CASSQNLILNTEAFF
-,-,TRBJ1-2,TRBV6-5,TGTGCCAGCAGTTACTCGTCGAGTAGTTCGGGCTATGGCTACACCTTC,CASSYSSSSSGYGYTF
once,TRBD1,TRBJ1-6,TRBV9,TGTGCCAGCAGCGTCGGACAGGGGCTAAATTCACCCCTCCACTTT,CASSVGQGLNSPLHF
-,-,TRBJ1-3,TRBV28,TGTGCCAGCAGTTCCGGACTGAGGAACACCATATATTTT,CASSSGLRNTIYF
-,TRBD2,TRBJ2-7,TRBV19,TGTGCCAGTAGTAAGCGGGGCACCTACGAGCAGTACTTC,CASSKRGTYEQYF
once,TRBD2,TRBJ2-7,TRBV7-7,TGTGCTAGCAGGTTGGGGAGCGGGGACTCCTACGAGCAGTACTTC,CASRLGSGDSYEQYF
-,TRBD2,TRBJ2-4,TRBV30,TGTGCCTGGAGTGTCGGGGGGGCAGGGGCCACAGCCAAAAACATTCAGTACTTC,CAWSVGGAGATAKNIQYF
-,-,TRBJ1-3,TRBV9,TGTGCCAGCAGCGATCAGTCGTCCGGAAACACCATATATTTT,CASSDQSSGNTIYF
once,TRBD1,TRBJ2-2,TRBV7-8,TGTGCCAGCAGCACGCGACAGGGAAGCACCGGGGAGCTGTTTTTT,CASSTRQGSTGELFF
-,TRBD1,TRBJ2-7,TRBV2,TGTGCCAGCAGCGGACAGGGTCTCAGCTCCTACGAGCAGTACTTC,CASSGQGLSSYEQYF
-,TRBD1,TRBJ1-6,TRBV9,TGTGCCAGCAGCCCCGACAGGGGTCTCTCCTATAATTCACCCCTCCACTTT,CASSPDRGLSYNSPLHF
-,-,TRBJ2-3,TRBV28,TGTGCCAGCCTATCCGGGACTCGCACAGATACGCAGTATTTT,CASLSGTRTDTQYF
-,-,TRBJ1-5,TRBV28,TGTGCCTCTCGTGCTGGTCAGAACAATCAGCCCCAGCATTTT,CASRAGQNNQPQHF
-,-,TRBJ1-5,TRBV11-2,TGTGCCAGCAGCCTATCGGACAGTAATCAGCCCCAGCATTTT,CASSLSDSNQPQHF
-,TRBD2,TRBJ2-1,TRBV5-1,TGCGCCAGCAGCACTAGACTAGCGGGGGAACCAAGCTCCTACAATGAGCAGTTCTTC,CASSTRLAGEPSSYNEQFF
-,-,TRBJ2-7,TRBV28,TGTGCCAGCAGTCCCCAGGGCATCGAGCAGTACTTC,CASSPQGIEQYF
-,-,TRBJ1-1,TRBV18,TGTGCCAGCTCCCCTACTTCCAGGGACACTGAAGCTTTCTTT,CASSPTSRDTEAFF
-,TRBD2,TRBJ2-1,TRBV4-2,TGTGCCAGCAGCCAAGAGTTTTCTAGCGGGGACCTGCGGTTCTTC,CASSQEFSSGDLRFF
-,TRBD1,TRBJ1-5,TRBV7-8,TGTGCCAGCAGCTTAGTAGGGACAGGGGGCGATCAGCCCCAGCATTTT,CASSLVGTGGDQPQHF
-,-,TRBJ1-4,TRBV19,TGTGCCAGTAGTGCCGGGTTTTTT,CASSAGFF
-,-,TRBJ2-5,TRBV7-6,TGTGCCAGCAGCTTTGGGCTGACTACCTTCCAAGAGACCCAGTACTTC,CASSFGLTTFQETQYF
few,TRBD2,TRBJ2-5,TRBV19,TGTGCCAGTAGTCAGACTAGCAGTTTCAAGTACTTC,CASSQTSSFKYF
-,-,TRBJ1-4,TRBV28,TGTGCCAGCAGTTCGGGACAAGATAATGAAAAACTGTTTTTT,CASSSGQDNEKLFF
once,-,TRBJ2-7,TRBV6-1,TGTGCCAGCAACCGGGACTCCCGCTACGAGCAGTACTTC,CASNRDSRYEQYF
-,TRBD2,TRBJ2-5,TRBV28,TGTGCCAGCAGCCTCCGCCAGGGTGGGGGGGAGCAGTACTTC,CASSLRQGGGEQYF
-,-,TRBJ2-3,TRBV7-9,TGTGCCAGCAGCCCCGGTTCCGATGCGCAGTATTTT,CASSPGSDAQYF
-,TRBD1,TRBJ2-2,TRBV7-9,TGTGCCAGCAGAGCCGGGACAGAGAACACCGGGGAGCTGTTTTTT,CASRAGTENTGELFF